The entry below describes one TCR beta chain. This receptor's antigen is unknown. Base qualities are not recorded, but no much larger clone differs from it by a single base. This sample was taken from a study of a mutant IDH1 vaccine in newly diagnosed glioma (dated by TCRdb to about 2021). About the study as a whole: Vaccination started 4-6 weeks after radiotherapy alone, or was given together with temozolomide cycles in the groups whose treatment included chemotherapy. For exploratory analyses, longitudinal TCRB deep sequencing was carried out in 25 treated patients wherever samples were available. The roughly 34 treated patients were around 62% male and roughly 40% female, with a mean age of roughly 40 years. The week-35 safety follow-up took place at visit V12, and the week-47 end of study took place at visit V13. Prior to enrollment, standard therapy consisting of radiotherapy alone, temozolomide alone, or radiochemotherapy with temozolomide had been administered to patients, with the combination being received by most patients. Peripheral blood samples were drawn at six visits, namely V03 (baseline), V05, V07, V10, V12 and V13.

The CDR3, cysteine through phenylalanine, is 17 amino acids long. Just the 51-base CDR3 DNA is kept, in frame starting at base 1. Trimming leaves V shorter by 2 bases and J shorter by 6 bases, with the junction holding 12 bases beyond the gene matches. CDR1 LGHNT and CDR2 FRNRAP are derived from the germline V gene. The sample's time point label, decoded: week 47, end of study. Every vaccine dose consisted of 300 ug of a 20-mer mutant IDH1 peptide in Montanide, administered subcutaneously together with topical imiquimod. Eight vaccinations were administered to patients in weeks 1, 3, 5, 7, 11, 15, 19 and 23, corresponding to visits V03 through V10. Newly diagnosed WHO grade 3 or 4 IDH1-mutant astrocytomas showing loss of nuclear ATRX were present in the donors. The samples were drawn from NOA16, a multicentre, single-arm, open-label phase I trial in Germany that tested a mutant IDH1 peptide vaccine in humans for the first time. Genomic DNA for TCRB sequencing was extracted from EDTA blood using the DNeasy Blood and Tissue Kit.

What the authors observed across the whole study: Availability determined which PBMC samples were chosen for TCRB deep sequencing. According to the authors, sample limitations meant that analyses of patient blood samples could not be reproduced. Pseudoprogression seemed to be unrelated to changes in the top peripheral T cell clonotypes found by TCRB sequencing. Vaccine-induced immune responses across multiple MHC alleles were detected in 85% to 95% of patients.

Libraries were built with the immunoSEQ multiplex PCR assay. Rearranged TCR beta chain sequences were amplified with the hsTCRB Kit following the manufacturer's protocol. Sequencing of TCRB libraries was carried out on an Illumina MiSeq. In the source study's methods: Demultiplexing, trimming and gene mapping were performed with the kit vendor's proprietary platform. This is the immuneACCESS table as TCRdb keeps it, with only in-frame sequences that have V and J called. A part of the clones is gone; compared with another copy, unresolved V genes explain less than half, and the rest is unexplained. The DNA was the basis for D and trimming; V, J and clone size are from that table. The sample table lists some 50,000 clones, roughly two thirds of them with a count of one. The top ten clonotypes cover around 4.8% of the sample.

The sequencing used peripheral blood mononuclear cells (PBMCs), collected from a glioma patient whose treatment included an IDH1 peptide vaccine. Recombination joined TRBV12-5 with TRBJ2-1; the central 8 bases match TRBD1. This receptor was obtained from a man between 40 and 49 years old with glioma. Some clones in this sample may be carry-over from other donors' samples. The sequenced DNA: TGTGCTAGTGGTTTGTATCACGGGCAGGGGGCTTTCAATGAGCAGTTCTTC. It translates as CASGLYHGQGAFNEQFF.